Shown below are 3 T cell receptor beta chains from a single sample sequenced in a study of blood T cell repertoires in COVID-19. The data were produced by immunoSEQ multiplex PCR, yet TCRdb's version contains in-frame clones alone and is incomplete. There are 84,000 or so clones in the sample; 75% to 85% occur only once, and 9.5% to 15% lies in the top ten. The sequenced sample consisted of peripheral blood. The source is a woman in her forties with active or convalescent COVID-19.

V gene TRBV29-1 combines with J gene TRBJ1-2, with D perhaps matching TRBD1 (5 bases). Germline CDR1 SQVTM, CDR2 ANQGSEA. Between the trimmed V and J ends, which lost 4 bases and 4 bases, there was a span of 10 bases. The CDR3 extends over 12 amino acids. The CDR3 bases are TGCAGCGTTGCGGCAGGGCCCTATGGCTACACCTTC. The encoded protein is CSVAAGPYGYTF.

The V and J genes are TRBV5-5 and TRBJ1-2, with 8 bases lining up with TRBD1. With 4 bases clipped from V and 2 bases from J, the junction kept 4 bases outside the gene matches. CDR3 length: 14 amino acids. Germline lookup yields CDR1 SGHKS and CDR2 YYEKEE (reference sequence). CDR3 residues: CASSKDRVNYGYTF. CDR3 sequence (DNA): TGTGCCAGCAGCAAGGACAGGGTGAACTATGGCTACACCTTC.

This clone appeared once. The chain employs TRBV3-1 (or the pseudogene TRBV3-2) and TRBJ2-2; D is undetermined. The V gene lost 0 bases and the J gene lost 7 bases, with 3 bases spanning the gap. Germline V gene sequence: CDR1 LGHDT, CDR2 YNNKEL (reference sequence). The CDR3 totals 12 residues. Here the CDR3 reads CASSQERGELFF. The CDR3 DNA reads TGTGCCAGCAGCCAAGAGCGCGGGGAGCTGTTTTTT.